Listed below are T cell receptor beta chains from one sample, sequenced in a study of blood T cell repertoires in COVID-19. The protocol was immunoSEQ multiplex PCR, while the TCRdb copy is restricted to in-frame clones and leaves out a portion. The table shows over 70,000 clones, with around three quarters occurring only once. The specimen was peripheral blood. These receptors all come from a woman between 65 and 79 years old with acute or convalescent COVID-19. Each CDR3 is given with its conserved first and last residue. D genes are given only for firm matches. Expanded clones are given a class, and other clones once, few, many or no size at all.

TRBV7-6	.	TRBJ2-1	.	CASTTGPSFYNEQFF	TGTGCCAGCACCACAGGGCCCAGCTTTTACAATGAGCAGTTCTTC
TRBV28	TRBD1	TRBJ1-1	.	CASSFSETGGTEAFF	TGTGCCAGCAGTTTTTCCGAGACAGGGGGCACTGAAGCTTTCTTT
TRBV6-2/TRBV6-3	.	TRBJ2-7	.	CASSLSPDEQYF	TGTGCCAGCAGCCTTTCCCCGGACGAGCAGTACTTC
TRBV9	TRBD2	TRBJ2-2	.	CASSVAGGSTGELFF	TGTGCCAGCAGCGTAGCTGGCGGGAGCACCGGGGAGCTGTTTTTT
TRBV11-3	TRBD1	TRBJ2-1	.	CASSFGTGFNNEQFF	TGTGCCAGCAGCTTTGGGACAGGGTTCAACAATGAGCAGTTCTTC
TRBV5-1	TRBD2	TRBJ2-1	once	CASSLIGLAGDYNEQFF	TGCGCCAGCAGCCTAATTGGATTAGCGGGGGATTACAATGAGCAGTTCTTC
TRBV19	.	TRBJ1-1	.	CASNRGNTEAFF	TGTGCCAGTAATAGGGGGAACACTGAAGCTTTCTTT
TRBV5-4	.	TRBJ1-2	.	CASSSVREGTERGYTF	TGTGCCAGCAGCTCTGTCAGGGAGGGTACTGAGAGGGGCTACACCTTC
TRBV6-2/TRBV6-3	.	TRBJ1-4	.	CASSYSNAGRQEKLFF	TGTGCCAGCAGTTACTCGAATGCAGGGAGGCAAGAAAAACTGTTTTTT
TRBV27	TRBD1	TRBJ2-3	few	CASSSRDRVDTQYF	TGTGCCAGCAGTTCCCGGGACAGGGTTGATACGCAGTATTTT
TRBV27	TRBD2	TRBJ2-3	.	CASTRAGTSVSDTQYF	TGTGCCAGCACTCGAGCCGGGACTAGCGTCTCAGATACGCAGTATTTT
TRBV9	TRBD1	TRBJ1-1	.	CASSADRGRNTEAFF	TGTGCCAGCAGCGCCGACAGGGGTAGGAACACTGAAGCTTTCTTT
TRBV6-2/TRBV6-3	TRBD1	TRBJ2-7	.	CASSWGTGFDEQYF	TGTGCCAGCAGTTGGGGGACAGGGTTCGACGAGCAGTACTTC
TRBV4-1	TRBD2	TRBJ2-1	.	CASSQEASGVYNEQFF	TGCGCCAGCAGCCAAGAGGCTAGCGGGGTCTACAATGAGCAGTTCTTC
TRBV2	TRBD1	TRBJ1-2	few	CASKQGSYGYTF	TGTGCCAGCAAACAGGGGAGCTATGGCTACACCTTC
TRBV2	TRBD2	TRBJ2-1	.	CASSDPGTSGSSYNEQFF	TGTGCCAGCAGTGATCCTGGGACTAGCGGAAGCTCCTACAATGAGCAGTTCTTC
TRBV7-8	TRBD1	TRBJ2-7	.	CASSRADRGRYLLPYEQYF	TGTGCCAGCAGCCGAGCTGACAGGGGGCGCTACTTGTTGCCCTACGAGCAGTACTTC
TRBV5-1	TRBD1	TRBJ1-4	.	CASSPGTGGIEKLFF	TGCGCCAGCAGCCCGGGGACAGGGGGGATTGAAAAACTGTTTTTT
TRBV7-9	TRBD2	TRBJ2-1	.	CASSQFPGLAGVNEQFF	TGTGCCAGCAGTCAATTTCCGGGACTAGCGGGAGTAAATGAGCAGTTCTTC
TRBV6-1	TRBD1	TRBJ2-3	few	CASSEGTGGTDTQYF	TGTGCCAGCAGTGAAGGCACAGGGGGCACAGATACGCAGTATTTT
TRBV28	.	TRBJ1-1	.	CVAHTNTEAFF	TGTGTGGCCCATACGAACACTGAAGCTTTCTTT
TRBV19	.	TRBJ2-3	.	CASSPGWAADTQYF	TGTGCCAGTAGCCCCGGTTGGGCCGCAGATACGCAGTATTTT
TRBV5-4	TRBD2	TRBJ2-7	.	CASSLAKAGSGGTYEQYF	TGTGCCAGCAGCTTGGCCAAGGCGGGTAGCGGGGGTACCTACGAGCAGTACTTC
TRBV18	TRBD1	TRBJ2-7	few	CASSPRLTGLGSEQYF	TGTGCCAGCTCACCACGACTGACAGGGTTAGGTAGCGAGCAGTACTTC
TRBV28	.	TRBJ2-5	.	CASSFTGIETQYF	TGTGCCAGCAGTTTTACGGGGATAGAGACCCAGTACTTC
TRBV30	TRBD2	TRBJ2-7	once	CAWRHGLAGSYEQYF	TGTGCCTGGAGGCATGGACTAGCGGGGTCCTACGAGCAGTACTTC
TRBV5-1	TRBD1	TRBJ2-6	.	CASSRAGGNSGANVLTF	TGCGCCAGCAGCAGGGCAGGGGGTAACTCTGGGGCCAACGTCCTGACTTTC
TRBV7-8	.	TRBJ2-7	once	CASSHRDSGYEQYF	TGTGCCAGCAGCCACCGGGACTCGGGTTACGAGCAGTACTTC
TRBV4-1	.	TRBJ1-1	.	CASTQQTGTGTEAFF	TGCGCCAGCACCCAGCAAACAGGGACGGGCACTGAAGCTTTCTTT
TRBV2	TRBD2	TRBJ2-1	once	CASLSAGLAGGPPNEQFF	TGTGCCAGTCTCTCAGCGGGACTAGCGGGGGGGCCTCCCAATGAGCAGTTCTTC
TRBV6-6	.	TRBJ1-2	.	CASSYSIAETGYTF	TGTGCCAGCAGTTACTCTATCGCAGAAACCGGCTACACCTTC
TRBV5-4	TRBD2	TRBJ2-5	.	CASSLRGGQETQYF	TGTGCCAGCAGCTTGCGGGGGGGCCAAGAGACCCAGTACTTC
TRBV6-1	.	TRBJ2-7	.	CASSEAGYGVAEQYF	TGTGCCAGCAGTGAAGCGGGGTACGGGGTAGCCGAGCAGTACTTC
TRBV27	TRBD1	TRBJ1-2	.	CASSPRQGNYGYTF	TGTGCCAGCAGTCCACGACAGGGGAACTATGGCTACACCTTC
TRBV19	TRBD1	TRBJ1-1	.	CASRQGEGTEAFF	TGTGCCAGCCGACAGGGGGAGGGCACTGAAGCTTTCTTT
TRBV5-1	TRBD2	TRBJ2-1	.	CASSLELAGNEQFF	TGCGCCAGCAGCTTGGAACTAGCGGGGAATGAGCAGTTCTTC
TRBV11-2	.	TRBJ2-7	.	CASSLEFGVLYEQYF	TGTGCCAGCAGCTTAGAGTTCGGAGTTTTGTACGAGCAGTACTTC
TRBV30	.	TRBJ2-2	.	CAWSVTVYTGELFF	TGTGCCTGGAGTGTGACAGTCTACACCGGGGAGCTGTTTTTT
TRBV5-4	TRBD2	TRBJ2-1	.	CASSWGGTYNEQFF	TGTGCCAGCAGCTGGGGGGGGACCTACAATGAGCAGTTCTTC
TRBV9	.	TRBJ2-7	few	CASSVGFGEQYF	TGTGCCAGCAGCGTAGGGTTCGGGGAGCAGTACTTC
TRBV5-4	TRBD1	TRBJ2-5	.	CASSINRGETQYF	TGTGCCAGCAGCATAAACAGGGGAGAGACCCAGTACTTC
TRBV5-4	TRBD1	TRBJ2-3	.	CASSPGQGRGTDTQYF	TGTGCCAGCAGCCCCGGACAGGGGCGGGGCACAGATACGCAGTATTTT
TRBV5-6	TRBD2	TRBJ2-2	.	CASSLVDLAGLTGELFF	TGTGCCAGCAGCTTGGTCGACCTAGCGGGTCTCACCGGGGAGCTGTTTTTT